The entry that follows covers one T cell receptor beta chain sequence. CD8 cells regarded as naive lacked CD45RO, were positively chosen for CCR7, and omitted terminally differentiated effector memory CD45RA+ cells. Some clones are missing from TCRdb's copy, which holds only in-frame ones; the method was immunoSEQ multiplex PCR. The table lists approximately 600,000 clones, roughly 95% of them singletons. The CDR3 totals 15 residues. Germline-derived CDR1 and CDR2 are MNHEY and SVGAGI. Trimming took 2 bases from V and 3 from J, leaving 14 bases between them. This specimen comes from a study of shared clonotypes between healthy human individuals.

The sample taken for sequencing was naive CD8+ T cells sorted from blood. The sequence was collected from a woman between 25 and 40 years old in good health. The chain recombines TRBV6-5 with TRBJ2-7; D might be TRBD1 (5 bases). CDR3 nucleotide sequence: TGTGCCAGCAGTTACGGCACAGGTTCCCTCTACGAGCAGTACTTC. Encoded protein: CASSYGTGSLYEQYF.